The entry below describes one TCR beta chain. Its target is unknown. These data belong to a study of memory CD4+ T cells and cytomegalovirus serostatus. Single viable CD3+CD4+CD8-CD45RO+ cells were sorted as the memory CD4+ T cells. Serum IgG to CMV pp150, pp28, p38 and p52 defined serostatus. Positive selection with CD4 microbeads enriched total CD4+ T cells. In the original processing: After removing out-of-frame reads, around 2 million distinct TCRbeta sequences remained. Assay used: immunoSEQ multiplex PCR; TCRdb lists only in-frame clones, some missing. From that table come the V and J calls and clone size; the DNA was used to work out D and trimming. Seen here are some 59,000 clones, 82% observed once, and the top ten hold roughly 0.88%. Germline V gene lookup returns CDR1 SGHTS and CDR2 YDEGEE. The CDR3 has 16 amino acids. V dropped 4 bases and J dropped 0 bases, with 14 bases sitting between them.

The study's findings and limits: CD4+ memory repertoires contained 67 of 164 reported CMV TCRbeta sequences.

Sample: memory CD4+ T cells from blood. This receptor was taken from an adult in good health and CMV-seronegative. This rearrangement joins TRBV5-8 to TRBJ1-5, with D perhaps matching TRBD1 (5 bases). The CDR3: CASSKGTRYSNQPQHF. Here the CDR3 DNA reads TGTGCCAGCAGCAAAGGGACGCGATATAGCAATCAGCCCCAGCATTTT.